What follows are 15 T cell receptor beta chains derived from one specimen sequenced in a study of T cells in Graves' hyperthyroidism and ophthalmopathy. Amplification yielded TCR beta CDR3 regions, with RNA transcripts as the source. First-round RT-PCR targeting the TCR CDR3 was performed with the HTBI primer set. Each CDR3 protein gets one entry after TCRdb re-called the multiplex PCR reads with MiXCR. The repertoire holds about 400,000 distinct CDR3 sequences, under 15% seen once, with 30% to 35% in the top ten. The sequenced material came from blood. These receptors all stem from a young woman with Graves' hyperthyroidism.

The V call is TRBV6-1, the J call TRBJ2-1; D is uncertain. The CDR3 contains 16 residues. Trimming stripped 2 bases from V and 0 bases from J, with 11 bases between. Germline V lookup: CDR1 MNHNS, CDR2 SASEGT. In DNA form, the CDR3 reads TGTGCCAGCAGTGAATATCGGACCCTCTCCTACAATGAGCAGTTCTTC. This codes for CASSEYRTLSYNEQFF.

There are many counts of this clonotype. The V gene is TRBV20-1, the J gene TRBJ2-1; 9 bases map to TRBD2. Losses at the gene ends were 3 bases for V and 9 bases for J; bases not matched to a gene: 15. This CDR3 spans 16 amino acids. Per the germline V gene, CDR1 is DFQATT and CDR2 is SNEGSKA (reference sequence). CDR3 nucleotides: TGCAGTGCTAGGGGTCCTCTAGCGGGGAGCGAGGTTGAGCAGTTCTTC. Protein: CSARGPLAGSEVEQFF.

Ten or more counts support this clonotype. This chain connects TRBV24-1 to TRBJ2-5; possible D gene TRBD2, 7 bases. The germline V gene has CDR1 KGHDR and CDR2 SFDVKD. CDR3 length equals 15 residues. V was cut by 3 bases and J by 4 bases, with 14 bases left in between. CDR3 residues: CATSDTGGGGETQYF. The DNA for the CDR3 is TGTGCCACCAGTGATACGGGAGGAGGGGGAGAGACCCAGTACTTC.

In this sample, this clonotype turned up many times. CDR3 DNA: TGTGCCAGCAGTGCTGGGACTAGTGATATTGCACATACGCAGTATTTT. It codes for CASSAGTSDIAHTQYF. The chain employs TRBV2 and TRBJ2-3; 8 bases line up with TRBD2. CDR1 is SNHLY and CDR2 is FYNNEI in the germline V gene. The CDR3 has 16 amino acids. V was clipped by 4 bases and J by 7 bases; unmatched bases: 13.

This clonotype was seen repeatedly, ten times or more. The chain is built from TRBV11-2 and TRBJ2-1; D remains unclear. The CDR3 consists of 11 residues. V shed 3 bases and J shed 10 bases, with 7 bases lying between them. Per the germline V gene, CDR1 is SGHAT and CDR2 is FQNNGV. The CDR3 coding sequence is TGTGCCAGCAGCTTGATACTAGAGCAGTTCTTC. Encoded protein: CASSLILEQFF.

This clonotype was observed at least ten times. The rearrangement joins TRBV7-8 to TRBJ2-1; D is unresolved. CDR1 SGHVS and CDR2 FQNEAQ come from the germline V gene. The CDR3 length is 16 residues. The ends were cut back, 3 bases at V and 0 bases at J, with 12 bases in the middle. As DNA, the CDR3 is TGTGCCAGCAGCTTGGATCCACCGGGCTCCTACAATGAGCAGTTCTTC. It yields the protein CASSLDPPGSYNEQFF.

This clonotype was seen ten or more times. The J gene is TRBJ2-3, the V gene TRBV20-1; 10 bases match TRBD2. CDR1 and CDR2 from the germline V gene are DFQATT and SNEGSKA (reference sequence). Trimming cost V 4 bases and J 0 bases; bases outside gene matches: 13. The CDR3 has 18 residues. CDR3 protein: CSATPQREGGTSTDTQYF. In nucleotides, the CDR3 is TGCAGTGCTACCCCGCAGCGGGAGGGCGGCACTAGCACAGATACGCAGTATTTT.

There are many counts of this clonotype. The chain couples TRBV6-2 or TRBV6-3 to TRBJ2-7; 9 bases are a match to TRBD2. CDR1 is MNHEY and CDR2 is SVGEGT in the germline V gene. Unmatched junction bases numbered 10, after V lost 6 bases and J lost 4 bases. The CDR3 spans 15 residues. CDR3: CASRQISGSIYEQYF. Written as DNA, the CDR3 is TGTGCCAGCAGACAAATTAGCGGGAGTATTTACGAGCAGTACTTC.

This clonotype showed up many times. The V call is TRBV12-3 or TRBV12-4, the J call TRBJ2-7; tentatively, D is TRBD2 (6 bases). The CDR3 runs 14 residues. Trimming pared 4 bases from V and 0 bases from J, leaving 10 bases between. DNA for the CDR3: TGTGCCAGCAGTTCAATGGGGGGCTCCTACGAGCAGTACTTC. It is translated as CASSSMGGSYEQYF.

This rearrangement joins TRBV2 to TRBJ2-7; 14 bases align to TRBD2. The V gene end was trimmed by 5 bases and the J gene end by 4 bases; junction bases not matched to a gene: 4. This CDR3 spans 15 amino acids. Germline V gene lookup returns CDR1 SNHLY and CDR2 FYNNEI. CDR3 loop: CASSRTSGRPYEQYF. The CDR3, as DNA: TGTGCCAGCAGTCGGACTAGCGGGAGGCCTTACGAGCAGTACTTC.

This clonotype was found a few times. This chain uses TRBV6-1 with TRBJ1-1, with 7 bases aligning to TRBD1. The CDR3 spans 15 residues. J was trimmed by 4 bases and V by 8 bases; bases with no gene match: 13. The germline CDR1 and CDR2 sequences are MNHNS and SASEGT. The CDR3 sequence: CASHTGTVQVTEAFF. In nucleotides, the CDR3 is TGTGCCAGCCATACAGGGACAGTTCAGGTCACTGAAGCTTTCTTT.

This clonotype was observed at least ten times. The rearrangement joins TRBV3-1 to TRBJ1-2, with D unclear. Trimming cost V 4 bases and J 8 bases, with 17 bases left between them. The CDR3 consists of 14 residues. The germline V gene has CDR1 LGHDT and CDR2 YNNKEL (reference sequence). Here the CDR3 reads CASSPLESLVGYTF. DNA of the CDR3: TGTGCCAGCAGCCCGCTCGAGAGCCTCGTCGGCTACACCTTC. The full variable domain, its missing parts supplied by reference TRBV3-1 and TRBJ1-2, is DTAVSQTPKYLVTQMGNDKSIKCEQNLGHDTMYWYKQDSKKFLKIMFSYNNKELIINETVPNRFSPKSPDKAHLNLHINSLELGDSAVYFCASSPLESLVGYTFGSGTRLTVV.

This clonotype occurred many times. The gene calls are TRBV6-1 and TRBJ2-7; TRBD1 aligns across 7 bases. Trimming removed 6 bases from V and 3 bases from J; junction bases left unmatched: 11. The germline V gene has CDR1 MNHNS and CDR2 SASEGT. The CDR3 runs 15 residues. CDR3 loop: CASRATGPQVYEQYF. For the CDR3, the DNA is TGTGCCAGCAGAGCGACAGGGCCCCAGGTCTACGAGCAGTACTTC.

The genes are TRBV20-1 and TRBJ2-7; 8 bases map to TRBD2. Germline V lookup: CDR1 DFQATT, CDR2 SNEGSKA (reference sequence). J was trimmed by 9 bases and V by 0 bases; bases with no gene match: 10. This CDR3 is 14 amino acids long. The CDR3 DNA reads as TGCAGTGCTAGAGACCGGGGACTAGTAAGCCCGCAGTACTTC. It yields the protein CSARDRGLVSPQYF.

DNA of the CDR3: TGTGCCAGCAGTTACCCGGGACAAGACAATGAGCAGTTCTTC. Its translation is CASSYPGQDNEQFF. The chain has TRBV6-2 or TRBV6-3 and TRBJ2-1, with D possibly matching TRBD1 (6 bases). CDR3 length: 14 amino acids. CDR1 and CDR2 (germline): MNHEY, SVGEGT. V lost 2 bases and J lost 5, with 10 bases in between.